What follows is one T cell receptor beta chain and its context. This entry belongs to a study of blood T cell repertoires in COVID-19. The overall study: Sites across the United States, Italy and Spain contributed samples from acute and convalescent COVID-19. From T cells, B-cell-depleted T cells, or PBMCs came the material, which was cDNA or gDNA.

Original processing notes: The assay estimated nucleated cells by amplifying reference gene primers. The protocol was immunoSEQ multiplex PCR, while the TCRdb copy is restricted to in-frame clones and leaves out a portion. Clone size and the V and J calls come from that table; the DNA yielded D and trimming. The data contain 20,000 to 30,000 clones, 65% to 90% of them singletons. Trimming removed 0 bases at V and 7 bases at J, with 13 bases between. The CDR3 is made up of 15 amino acids. Germline CDR1 LGHNT, CDR2 FRNRAP. The TCR originated in a man aged 70-80 years with acute or convalescent COVID-19. This chain joins TRBV12-5 and TRBJ1-5, with D possibly being TRBD1 (6 bases). The sample comprised peripheral blood. In DNA form, the CDR3 reads TGTGCTAGTGGTTTGGTACAATCCAGGGGACAGCCCCAGCATTTT. This sequence encodes CASGLVQSRGQPQHF.